This T cell receptor beta chain was observed in a study of T cell repertoires and Cas9 in healthy adults. Study at large: Multi-effector potency, cytotoxicity and lineage were assessed in SpCas9-reactive CD4 and CD8 T cells. Study outcomes and limitations: In vitro, SpCas9-reactive Tregs were reported to curb effector T cell proliferation and function.

Profiling relied on immunoSEQ multiplex PCR, and the TCRdb table lists in-frame clones only, not all of them. Here the sample spans tens of thousands of clones, 92% being singletons. Germline loops: CDR1 LGHNA, CDR2 YSLEER. The V and J ends lost 0 bases and 0 bases respectively, with 15 bases between them. The CDR3 loop spans 19 amino acids. Worth noting for this clone: What it binds is unknown.

The chain joins TRBV4-3 to TRBJ1-6; a weak D match, TRBD1 (5 bases). Sequencing was carried out using CD4+ effector T cells (CD127+, CD25-, CD137-, CD154-) from PBMCs; culture status not recorded. This TCR was recovered from a human donor in good health. CDR3 DNA sequence: TGCGCCAGCAGCCAAGATCTAAGGACATATAGCTCCTATAATTCACCCCTCCACTTT. Translation gives CASSQDLRTYSSYNSPLHF.